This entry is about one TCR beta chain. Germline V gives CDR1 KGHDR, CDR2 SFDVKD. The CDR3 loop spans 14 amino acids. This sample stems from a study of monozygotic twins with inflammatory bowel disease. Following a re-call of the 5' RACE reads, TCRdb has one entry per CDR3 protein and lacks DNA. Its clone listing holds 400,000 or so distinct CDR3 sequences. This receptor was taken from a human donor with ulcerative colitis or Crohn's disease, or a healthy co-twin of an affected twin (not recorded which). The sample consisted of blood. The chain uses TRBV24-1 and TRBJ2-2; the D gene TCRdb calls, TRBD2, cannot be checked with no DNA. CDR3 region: CATSDLGGTGELFF.